Shown below are 24 T cell receptor beta chains from a single sample sequenced in a study of cytomegalovirus exposure and HLA in healthy donors. The primer mix had 60 Vbeta and 13 Jbeta primers. Assay used: immunoSEQ multiplex PCR; TCRdb lists only in-frame clones, some missing. The top ten clones hold around 4% of a sample with fewer than 110,000 clones, less than 80% of them seen once. The sequenced sample was PBMCs. These receptor sequences come from a man aged 40-55 years in good health and CMV-seronegative.

V usage is TRBV29-1 and J usage is TRBJ2-1; TRBD2 is a possible D gene (7 bases). Germline V gene data show CDR1 as SQVTM and CDR2 as ANQGSEA. V lost 7 bases, J lost 8 bases, and 27 bases lay in between. This CDR3 comprises 16 residues. The CDR3 DNA follows: TGCAGCGCACCCGCTCGGGGGGCCCCAGGATCCTATGAGCAGTTCTTC. Its translation: CSAPARGAPGSYEQFF.

The chain couples TRBV9 to TRBJ2-1, with D hard to call. Trimming pared 0 bases from V and 7 bases from J, leaving 8 bases between. From germline, CDR1 is SGDLS and CDR2 YYNGEE. The CDR3 contains 13 residues. The CDR3 loop reads CASSVDRLNEQFF. In DNA form, the CDR3 reads TGTGCCAGCAGCGTAGACCGTCTAAATGAGCAGTTCTTC.

This chain connects TRBV5-6 to TRBJ2-2, with D possibly TRBD1 on 6 matching bases. The V gene's germline CDR1 is SGHDT and CDR2 YYEEEE. The germline V and J ends were trimmed by 0 bases and 6 bases, with 12 bases remaining between them. This CDR3 has 15 amino acids. The CDR3 is CASSLAYRTAGELFF. CDR3 DNA sequence: TGTGCCAGCAGCTTGGCCTACAGGACAGCCGGGGAGCTGTTTTTT.

The chain uses TRBV7-9 and TRBJ2-5, with D unclear. Trimming pared 1 base from V and 12 bases from J, leaving 12 bases between. The CDR3 is 12 residues long. Germline lookup yields CDR1 SEHNR and CDR2 FQNEAQ (reference sequence). In DNA, the CDR3 is TGTGCCAGCAGCTTAGATCCGGGTTACGAGTACTTC. Its protein product is CASSLDPGYEYF.

V gene TRBV7-9 combines with J gene TRBJ2-1, with TRBD1 as a possible D gene (6 bases). The CDR3 has 14 residues. Deletions cut 5 bases from V and 3 bases from J, with 11 bases between. Germline values: CDR1 SEHNR, CDR2 FQNEAQ (reference sequence). This CDR3 reads CASSQGTNYNEQFF. The CDR3 DNA follows: TGTGCCAGCAGCCAGGGGACCAACTACAATGAGCAGTTCTTC.

The DNA for the CDR3 is TGTGCCAGCAGCTTGACAGGGGTCTATGGCTACACCTTC. It yields the protein CASSLTGVYGYTF. The genes are TRBV11-2 and TRBJ1-2; 8 nucleotides agree with TRBD1. Germline CDR1 is SGHAT and CDR2 is FQNNGV. V dropped 3 bases and J dropped 4; count of bases not matched to a gene: 1. The CDR3 has 13 residues.

The chain has TRBV19 and TRBJ2-3; 7 bases align to TRBD2. Germline values: CDR1 LNHDA, CDR2 SQIVND (reference sequence). The V gene end was trimmed by 5 bases and the J gene end by 0 bases; junction bases not matched to a gene: 5. The CDR3 totals 15 residues. DNA of the CDR3: TGTGCCAGTAGTCTGGGCGGGGGTAGCACAGATACGCAGTATTTT. Encoded protein: CASSLGGGSTDTQYF.

This clone was observed a handful of times. J is TRBJ2-5 and V is TRBV5-1; 7 nucleotides match TRBD1. Trimming took 5 bases from V and 2 from J; bases not matched to a gene: 3. The CDR3 runs to 13 residues. Germline V CDR1 and CDR2: SGHRS, YFSETQ. The CDR3 loop is CASRPGQQETQYF. The CDR3 DNA reads as TGCGCCAGCAGGCCGGGACAGCAAGAGACCCAGTACTTC.

The chain combines TRBV6-6 with TRBJ2-2; D possibly corresponds to TRBD2 (5 bases). Germline V lookup: CDR1 MNHNY, CDR2 SVGAGI (reference sequence). This CDR3 has 16 amino acids. V shed 0 bases and J shed 1 base, with 9 bases lying between them. The CDR3 bases are TGTGCCAGCAGTTACTCTCCTAGCCGGAACACCGGGGAGCTGTTTTTT. Protein sequence: CASSYSPSRNTGELFF.

The V call is TRBV11-3, the J call TRBJ1-2; 8 bases agree with TRBD1. This CDR3 contains 13 residues. V shed 2 bases, J shed 8 bases, and the junction held 4 bases outside the gene matches. From germline, CDR1 is SGHNT and CDR2 YENEEA. CDR3 region: CASSLTQGVGYTF. The CDR3 nucleotides read TGTGCCAGCAGCTTAACACAGGGGGTCGGCTACACCTTC.

The V call is TRBV7-2, the J call TRBJ2-1; D might be TRBD2 (5 bases). V was clipped by 4 bases and J by 7 bases, with 17 bases between them. The germline CDR1 and CDR2 sequences are SGHTA and FQGNSA. The CDR3 length is 15 residues. Here the CDR3 reads CASSSSLVPYNEQFF. In nucleotides, the CDR3 is TGTGCCAGCAGCTCCTCACTAGTACCTTATAATGAGCAGTTCTTC.

In this sample, this clone turned up a few times. The chain uses TRBV6-1 and TRBJ1-1, with D hard to call. Per germline, CDR1 MNHNS and CDR2 SASEGT. The V end was cut by 10 bases, the J end by 5 bases, with 14 bases between. The CDR3 sequence is 12 residues long. The CDR3 protein is CAISRGGTEAFF. The CDR3 DNA sequence: TGTGCCATTTCGCGGGGAGGGACTGAAGCTTTCTTT.

J is TRBJ1-1 and V is TRBV7-3, with 7 bases identical to TRBD1. The CDR3 runs 13 residues. The V gene end was trimmed by 7 bases and the J gene end by 7 bases; junction bases not matched to a gene: 9. Germline CDR1 reads SGHTA; CDR2 reads FQGTGA. In nucleotides, the CDR3 is TGTGCCAGCAAATTGACAGGGCTGGGTGAAGCTTTCTTT. It translates to CASKLTGLGEAFF.

This chain connects TRBV7-9 to TRBJ1-3; a weak D match, TRBD1 (5 bases). The germline CDR1 and CDR2 sequences are SEHNR and FQNEAQ (reference sequence). CDR3 length: 18 residues. The germline V and J ends were trimmed by 1 base and 0 bases, with 16 bases remaining between them. The CDR3 DNA reads as TGTGCCAGCAGCTTAGGGGCGACAGCTGTAAGCTCTGGAAACACCATATATTTT. This encodes CASSLGATAVSSGNTIYF.

The rearrangement uses TRBV5-4 and TRBJ2-1, with D hard to call. Trimming shortened V by 5 bases and J by 4 bases, and 10 bases separated the two germline ends. Germline CDR1 is SGHNT and CDR2 is YYREEE (reference sequence). The CDR3 is 13 residues long. The CDR3 spells CASRSLAYNEQFF. In DNA form, the CDR3 reads TGTGCCAGCAGATCGCTGGCATACAATGAGCAGTTCTTC.

This clone was seen once. The V call is TRBV7-2, the J call TRBJ1-2, with 9 positions matching TRBD1. Trimming took 5 bases from V and 5 from J; bases not matched to a gene: 6. Germline V gives CDR1 SGHTA, CDR2 FQGNSA. This CDR3 has 14 residues. This CDR3 is CASSGSTGGYGYTF. For the CDR3, the DNA is TGTGCCAGCAGCGGGTCGACAGGGGGGTATGGCTACACCTTC.

V gene TRBV5-8 combines with J gene TRBJ1-2; TRBD1 agrees at 11 bases. The ends lost 3 bases at V and 7 bases at J; junction bases unmatched: 8. Germline V gene lookup returns CDR1 SGHTS and CDR2 YDEGEE. The CDR3 totals 15 residues. As DNA, the CDR3 is TGTGCCAGCAGCTACTTGGACAGGGGGCGTGTTGGCTACACCTTC. It codes for CASSYLDRGRVGYTF.

This chain uses TRBV4-1 with TRBJ1-2; D gene uncertain. V gave up 5 bases and J gave up 4 bases, with 11 bases separating them. The CDR3 sequence is 13 residues long. Germline-derived CDR1 and CDR2 are MGHRA and YSYEKL. CDR3 residues: CASSTQNSYGYTF. CDR3 nucleotides: TGCGCCAGCAGCACTCAAAATAGCTATGGCTACACCTTC.

The chain recombines TRBV7-9 with TRBJ2-3, with D tentatively TRBD1 (6 bases). This CDR3 has 15 residues. Germline V gene lookup returns CDR1 SEHNR and CDR2 FQNEAQ (reference sequence). Trimming left V 6 bases short and J 5 bases short, with 18 bases between. The DNA of the CDR3 is TGTGCCAGCAGGGGTAACAGGGTTGGAAAAGATACGCAGTATTTT. It is translated as CASRGNRVGKDTQYF. Full variable domain (missing parts from reference TRBV7-9 and TRBJ2-3): DTGVSQNPRHKITKRGQNVTFRCDPISEHNRLYWYRQTLGQGPEFLTYFQNEAQLEKSRLLSDRFSAERPKGSFSTLEIQRTEQGDSAMYLCASRGNRVGKDTQYFGPGTRLTVL.

The rearrangement joins TRBV5-1 to TRBJ2-1, with 10 bases lining up with TRBD2. Germline CDR1 SGHRS, CDR2 YFSETQ. The trim removed 6 bases at V and 5 bases at J, leaving 8 bases unmatched. This CDR3 comprises 15 residues. For the CDR3, the DNA is TGCGCCAGCAACCCCATAGCGGGGGGTAACAATGAGCAGTTCTTC. As protein: CASNPIAGGNNEQFF.

This rearrangement joins TRBV5-4 to TRBJ1-3; 9 bases line up with TRBD1. This CDR3 has 14 amino acids. Germline V lookup: CDR1 SGHNT, CDR2 YYREEE (reference sequence). Losses at the gene ends were 4 bases for V and 7 bases for J; bases not matched to a gene: 6. CDR3 sequence: CASSPTGGANTIYF. CDR3 coding DNA: TGTGCCAGCAGCCCCACAGGGGGCGCGAACACCATATATTTT.

This clone was observed a few times. This chain joins TRBV15 and TRBJ2-5, with a possible D match to TRBD2 (6 bases). Germline lookup yields CDR1 LNHNV and CDR2 YYDKDF (reference sequence). The V end lost 0 bases, the J end lost 5 bases, and 16 bases lay between the germline ends. This CDR3 contains 16 residues. The CDR3 region is CATSRENSGVWETQYF. CDR3 bases: TGTGCCACCAGCAGAGAAAATTCGGGAGTTTGGGAGACCCAGTACTTC.

The chain links TRBV9 to TRBJ1-1; D remains unclear. The CDR3 is 13 residues long. V was clipped by 6 bases and J by 8 bases, with 17 bases between them. CDR1 SGDLS and CDR2 YYNGEE come from the germline V gene. CDR3 nucleotides: TGTGCCAGCAACCTCGAGGGCTCTAGGGAAGCTTTCTTT. It is translated as CASNLEGSREAFF.

CDR3 bases: TGTGCCAGCAGCCCCGGGACAGGGGGGGGAAACTATGGCTACACCTTC. It specifies CASSPGTGGGNYGYTF. The rearrangement links TRBV5-8 to TRBJ1-2; 11 positions match TRBD1. Germline CDR1 is SGHTS and CDR2 is YDEGEE. Germline trimming cut 4 bases from V and 2 bases from J; bases unmatched to any gene: 7. CDR3 length: 16 residues. The full variable domain, its missing parts supplied by reference TRBV5-8 and TRBJ1-2, is EAGVTQSPTHLIKTRGQQATLRCSPISGHTSVYWYQQALGLGLQFLLWYDEGEERNRGNFPPRFSGRQFPNYSSELNVNALELEDSALYLCASSPGTGGGNYGYTFGSGTRLTVV.